Listed below are T cell receptor beta chains from one sample, sequenced in a study of radiotherapy plus CTLA-4 blockade in lung cancer. Using immunoSEQ multiplex PCR, the repertoire was profiled, and TCRdb retains in-frame clones only, with some absent. The table lists 65,000 to 85,000 clones, about 72% of them singletons, with roughly 15% in the top ten. The sample in question was peripheral blood, obtained from a patient treated with radiotherapy plus ipilimumab. The receptors originated from a human donor with non-small cell lung cancer whose response to radiotherapy plus ipilimumab could not be evaluated. Some clones in this sample may be carry-over from other donors' samples. Each CDR3 is given with its conserved first and last residue. D genes are given only for firm matches. The listing skips clone size in some rows; elsewhere it reads once, few, many or a size class.

D: NA
V: TRBV7-9
J: TRBJ1-2
size: NA
CDR3: CASSLASTDGYGYTF
DNA: TGTGCCAGCAGCTTAGCTTCCACAGACGGCTATGGCTACACCTTC

D: NA
V: TRBV10-3
J: TRBJ1-6
size: few
CDR3: CAIRRDFF
DNA: TGTGCCATCAGGAGGGATTTCTTT

D: TRBD2
V: TRBV27
J: TRBJ2-1
size: NA
CDR3: CASFPLFSGGTASYNEQFF
DNA: TGTGCCTCTTTTCCCCTCTTTTCGGGGGGTACAGCGTCCTACAATGAGCAGTTCTTC

D: NA
V: TRBV5-1
J: TRBJ1-1
size: NA
CDR3: CASKAPLSGATEAFF
DNA: TGCGCCAGCAAGGCTCCCCTAAGTGGAGCCACTGAAGCTTTCTTT

D: NA
V: TRBV9
J: TRBJ2-3
size: few
CDR3: CASSGGRLTDTQYF
DNA: TGTGCCAGCAGCGGGGGGCGACTCACAGATACGCAGTATTTT

D: NA
V: TRBV7-2
J: TRBJ2-7
size: NA
CDR3: CASSLAAFSYEQYF
DNA: TGTGCCAGCAGCTTAGCCGCGTTCTCCTACGAGCAGTACTTC

D: TRBD1
V: TRBV5-1
J: TRBJ2-1
size: NA
CDR3: CASSLGGTDPSYNEQFF
DNA: TGCGCCAGCAGCTTGGGGGGGACAGACCCTTCCTACAATGAGCAGTTCTTC

D: NA
V: TRBV5-1
J: TRBJ2-5
size: NA
CDR3: CASSFGSQETQYF
DNA: TGCGCCAGCAGCTTTGGCAGCCAAGAGACCCAGTACTTC

D: TRBD1
V: TRBV28
J: TRBJ1-5
size: few
CDR3: CASNPRRTGGNQPQHF
DNA: TGTGCCAGCAACCCCCGTCGGACAGGGGGGAATCAGCCCCAGCATTTT

D: TRBD2
V: TRBV10-3
J: TRBJ2-7
size: NA
CDR3: CAISSSGGDGAEQYF
DNA: TGTGCCATCAGCTCTAGCGGGGGAGACGGGGCCGAGCAGTACTTC

D: NA
V: TRBV5-6
J: TRBJ2-7
size: NA
CDR3: CASSLGGDGSSYEQYF
DNA: TGTGCCAGCAGCTTGGGGGGGGACGGGAGCTCCTACGAGCAGTACTTC

D: NA
V: TRBV10-3
J: TRBJ2-7
size: NA
CDR3: CAISDMTGLGYEQYF
DNA: TGTGCCATCAGTGATATGACAGGCCTGGGGTACGAGCAGTACTTC

D: TRBD1
V: TRBV5-1
J: TRBJ2-7
size: once
CDR3: CASSLGTGITYEQYF
DNA: TGCGCCAGCAGCTTGGGGACAGGAATTACCTACGAGCAGTACTTC

D: NA
V: TRBV19
J: TRBJ1-4
size: NA
CDR3: CASSRLGGARNEKLFF
DNA: TGTGCCAGTAGTAGGCTCGGAGGGGCCAGAAATGAAAAACTGTTTTTT